The 8 T cell receptor beta chains below were found in one sample sequenced in a study of beta chain features in type 1 diabetes. Expressed TCRB transcripts were sequenced because the isolated RNA had all been reverse transcribed beforehand. Libraries were prepared by immunoSEQ multiplex PCR; TCRdb keeps only in-frame clonotypes and omits some of them. The sample includes about 140,000 clones, 9% to 10% of them seen just once. What was sequenced was central memory CD4+ T cells from blood. The receptors were sampled from a woman between 40 and 50 years old in good health.

The chain employs TRBV11-2 and TRBJ2-5, with D perhaps TRBD1 (5 bases). V lost 1 base, J lost 5 bases, and 8 bases lay in between. The germline CDR1 and CDR2 sequences are SGHAT and FQNNGV. The CDR3 is 13 amino acids. The DNA of the CDR3 is TGTGCCAGCAGCTTAGGGGGCTCGGAGACCCAGTACTTC. Translated, it gives CASSLGGSETQYF.

This chain joins TRBV5-4 and TRBJ2-1; D may be TRBD1 (7 bases). Germline V gene lookup returns CDR1 SGHNT and CDR2 YYREEE (reference sequence). This CDR3 contains 16 residues. V lost 1 base and J lost 7, with 18 bases in between. For the CDR3, the DNA is TGTGCCAGCAGCTTGCGTGGAGGGGGCGTCTATAATGAGCAGTTCTTC. Translation gives CASSLRGGGVYNEQFF.

Of note for this clone: Other DNA sequences from this sample encode an identical CDR3 as well. The CDR3 loop is CASSVAVAGELFF. The CDR3 DNA follows: TGTGCCAGCAGCGTAGCCGTCGCCGGGGAGCTGTTTTTT. The chain has TRBV9 and TRBJ2-2; D unresolved. The CDR3 extends over 13 amino acids. Germline CDR1 reads SGDLS; CDR2 reads YYNGEE. V was cut by 0 bases and J by 6 bases, with 6 bases left in between.

The chain joins TRBV7-9 to TRBJ1-5; D might be TRBD1 (5 bases). Germline assignment: CDR1 SEHNR and CDR2 FQNEAQ (reference sequence). V dropped 5 bases and J dropped 2 bases, with 7 bases sitting between them. This CDR3 is built from 13 residues. CDR3 nucleotides: TGTGCCAGCAGCCAGACAGGCAATCAGCCCCAGCATTTT. Translation gives CASSQTGNQPQHF.

This clone was found once. DNA of the CDR3: TGTGCCAGCAGCCCAAGGGCGGGGGCCCGCCACGAGCAGTACTTC. This codes for CASSPRAGARHEQYF. V and J are TRBV6-5 and TRBJ2-7; the D gene is possibly TRBD2 (7 bases). The germline gives CDR1 MNHEY, CDR2 SVGAGI. This CDR3 contains 15 residues. The V gene lost 6 bases and the J gene lost 5 bases, with 20 bases spanning the gap.

The V and J genes are TRBV14 and TRBJ2-7; 9 positions match TRBD2. The junction had 5 bases not matched to a gene; V was cut back by 1 base and J by 4 bases. In germline, CDR1 is SGHDN, CDR2 FVKESK. This CDR3 spans 15 amino acids. The chain's CDR3 is CASSQGSGGLYEQYF. DNA for the CDR3: TGTGCCAGCAGCCAAGGTAGCGGGGGTCTTTACGAGCAGTACTTC.

This clone appeared a single time. The gene calls are TRBV7-6 and TRBJ2-3; 9 bases fit TRBD1. Germline CDR1 is SGHVS and CDR2 is FNYEAQ. The trim removed 1 base at V and 14 bases at J, leaving 7 bases unmatched. The CDR3 length is 13 residues. The CDR3, as DNA: TGTGCCAGCAGCTTAGAGCTCGGGACAGGGCTGTATTTT. It specifies CASSLELGTGLYF.

The chain couples TRBV18 to TRBJ1-6; D unresolved. Deletions cut 2 bases from V and 16 bases from J, with 12 bases between. In germline, CDR1 is KGHSH, CDR2 LQKENI. This CDR3 is built from 12 residues. The CDR3 DNA sequence: TGTGCCAGCTCACCATCGGGAGAGCGGCTCCACTTT. It is translated as CASSPSGERLHF. Variable domain in full (rest from reference TRBV18 and TRBJ1-6): NAGVMQNPRHLVRRRGQEARLRCSPMKGHSHVYWYRQLPEEGLKFMVYLQKENIIDESGMPKERFSAEFPKEGPSILRIQQVVRGDSAAYFCASSPSGERLHFGNGTRLTVT.